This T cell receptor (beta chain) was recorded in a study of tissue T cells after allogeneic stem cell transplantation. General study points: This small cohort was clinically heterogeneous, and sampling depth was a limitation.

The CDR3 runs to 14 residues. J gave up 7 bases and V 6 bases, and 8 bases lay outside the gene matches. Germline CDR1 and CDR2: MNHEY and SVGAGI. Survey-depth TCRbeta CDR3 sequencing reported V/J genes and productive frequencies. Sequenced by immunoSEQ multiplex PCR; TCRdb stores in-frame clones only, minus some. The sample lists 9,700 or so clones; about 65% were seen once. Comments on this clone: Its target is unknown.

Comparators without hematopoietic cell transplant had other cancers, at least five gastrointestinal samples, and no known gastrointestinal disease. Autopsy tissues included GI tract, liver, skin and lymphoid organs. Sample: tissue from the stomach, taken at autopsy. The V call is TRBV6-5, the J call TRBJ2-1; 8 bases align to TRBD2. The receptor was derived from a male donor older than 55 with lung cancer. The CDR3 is CASRPPGGRNEQFF. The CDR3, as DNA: TGTGCCAGCAGACCGCCGGGGGGGAGGAATGAGCAGTTCTTC.